This T cell receptor (beta chain) was captured in a study of blood T cell repertoires in COVID-19. Authors' processing steps: From reference gene primer amplification, estimates of nucleated cell counts were derived. TCRdb keeps only in-frame clones here, not all; method: immunoSEQ multiplex PCR. The V and J calls and the clone size are those of that table, but D and trimming were determined from the DNA. The sample yields around 200,000 clones, 70% to 90% seen once. V lost 3 bases to trimming and J lost 6 bases, with 12 bases between them. The CDR3 extends over 13 amino acids. Per the germline V gene, CDR1 is SGHNT and CDR2 is YYREEE (reference sequence).

The receptor's source is a man in his forties who had recovered from COVID-19. The chain carries TRBV5-4 and TRBJ1-1; a possible D gene is TRBD1 (5 bases). Input material: PBMCs or T cells enriched from blood (not recorded which). The CDR3 protein is CASSYSGGAEAFF. The CDR3 coding sequence is TGTGCCAGCAGCTATAGTGGGGGGGCTGAAGCTTTCTTT.